The clone carrying this T cell receptor (beta chain) was seen at least ten times. Excluded were patients with other autoimmune diseases, uncontrolled infections, pregnancy or lactation. Clinicians diagnosed using symptoms, serum thyroxine, TRAb, thyroid ultrasound and orbital computed tomography. Germline values: CDR1 DFQATT, CDR2 SNEGSKA (reference sequence). Deletions cut 4 bases from V and 0 bases from J, with 12 bases between. CDR3 length: 14 residues. The data derive from a study of Graves' ophthalmopathy and Graves' hyperthyroidism. Study-level background: The term stable hyperthyroidism indicated an absence of ophthalmopathy within 18 months of follow-up.

For repertoire sequencing, the TCR beta CDR3 regions were amplified from RNA transcripts. Second-round multiplex PCR came after a first-round RT-PCR that employed HTBI primers. MiXCR, run by TCRdb on the multiplex PCR reads, gives a single entry per CDR3 protein. The sample lists about 550,000 distinct CDR3 sequences; less than 45% were seen once. This rearrangement joins TRBV20-1 to TRBJ1-1; the D gene is possibly TRBD1 (5 bases). Sequenced sample: peripheral blood or thyroid tissue (not recorded which). The TCR sequence derives from an adult man with Graves' hyperthyroidism. The CDR3 loop reads CSAIRELMNTEAFF. In DNA form, the CDR3 reads TGCAGTGCTATCAGGGAACTCATGAACACTGAAGCTTTCTTT.